These T cell receptor beta chains were read from a single sample in a study of shared clonotypes between healthy human individuals. Profiled with immunoSEQ multiplex PCR; TCRdb holds only in-frame clones, not every one. The table shows fewer than 650,000 clones, with 76% occurring only once. Material: PBMCs. These receptors originate from a woman aged 40 to 50 in good health. Some clones in this sample may be carry-over from other donors' samples. Each CDR3 is given without its conserved first and last residue.

TRBJ1-2,TRBV10-2,10,ASSERDYGYT
TRBJ1-5,TRBV28,12,ASSLLFTNQPQH
TRBJ1-1,TRBV28,13,ASSPAGVVNTEAF
TRBJ2-7,TRBV5-1,13,ASSLTSGRSDEQY
TRBJ2-1,TRBV25-1,14,ASSEAETSGYNEQF
TRBJ2-7,TRBV28,13,ASSSPGRPTYEQY
TRBJ2-7,TRBV7-9,13,ASSFSAGPSYEQY
TRBJ2-1,TRBV30,12,AWSAGGPEMGQF
TRBJ2-3,TRBV5-4,15,ASSLGYVSKPTDTQY
TRBJ2-1,TRBV6-5,13,ASSSGGSSYNEQF
TRBJ2-3,TRBV25-1,11,ASSGYSTDTQY
TRBJ1-3,TRBV28,12,ASSPSGGENTIY
TRBJ2-7,TRBV5-5,11,ASSSPWRYEQY
TRBJ2-7,TRBV28,14,ASSLRGSGRTYEQY
TRBJ2-2,TRBV5-1,12,ASSPDTNTGELF
TRBJ2-7,TRBV28,12,ASSLGGSTYEQY
TRBJ2-1,TRBV6-4,13,ASSDSWGGGEEQF
TRBJ2-3,TRBV6-5,13,ASSYGAGRADTQY
TRBJ2-2,TRBV7-3,14,ASSLGLAAGTGELF
TRBJ1-5,TRBV19,11,AAGEYSNQPQH
TRBJ1-3,TRBV28,13,ASVAGALRGNTIY
TRBJ1-5,TRBV4-2,14,ASSQYWKGSNQPQH
TRBJ1-5,TRBV19,15,ASSIKPYRDRNQPQH
TRBJ1-2,TRBV30,10,AWSTLNYGYT
TRBJ2-1,TRBV5-4,11,ASRAGGSGEQF
TRBJ2-1,TRBV6-5,12,ASTKGTSGNEQF
TRBJ2-7,TRBV6-6,9,ASSYATQRY
TRBJ2-1,TRBV7-2,11,ASSPYRENEQF
TRBJ2-2,TRBV25-1,14,ASSEAVGGPYGELF
TRBJ1-2,TRBV5-1,12,ASSLEGTEYGYT
TRBJ2-1,TRBV18,13,ASSVGLASSNEQF
TRBJ2-3,TRBV5-1,12,ASSLGTGADTQY
TRBJ1-5,TRBV19,14,ASSLVGGQGNQPQH
TRBJ1-1,TRBV19,11,ASVRVGGPEAF
TRBJ2-5,TRBV29-1,10,SVRDSQETQY
TRBJ2-3,TRBV6-6,9,ASTNGDTQY
TRBJ2-4,TRBV14,13,ASSQGPSRGNIQY
TRBJ2-3,TRBV14,15,ASSQISGSPFTDTQY
TRBJ1-5,TRBV19,14,ASSIMGQPGNQPQH